The next 17 T cell receptor beta chains were all read from a single sample in a study of vaccination and CD4 T cells after COVID-19. The sample's time point: late sampling 161 to 241 days after vaccination in three convalescent patients. The sample's treatment: roughly ten-day PBMC culture with coronavirus spike peptide pools or control peptides (ViraFEST assay). At the Johns Hopkins FTIC core, DNA taken from cultured CD4+ T cells was sequenced by way of the Oncomine TCR Beta short-read assay. TCRdb ran MiXCR on the PCR reads and lists one entry per CDR3 protein. The table has about 17,000 distinct CDR3 sequences, 52% seen once. What these receptors recognize is not known. Source: CD4+ T cells from blood, cultured in vitro, taken about 7 months after SARS-CoV-2 vaccination. The receptors shown here come from a human donor who had recovered from COVID-19.

Here the CDR3 DNA reads TGTGCCAGCATTTGGAGTGGGGAAACTGAAGCTTTCTTT. Protein: CASIWSGETEAFF. This rearrangement joins TRBV7-9 to TRBJ1-1; D unclear. This CDR3 region has 13 residues. V lost 7 bases and J lost 5, with 14 bases in between. Per the germline V gene, CDR1 is SEHNR and CDR2 is FQNEAQ (reference sequence).

The table lists this clonotype with a few counts. The chain combines TRBV20-1 with TRBJ1-2; D gene uncertain. The CDR3 is 15 amino acids. The V gene's germline CDR1 is DFQATT and CDR2 SNEGSKA (reference sequence). The ends were cut back, 0 bases at V and 6 bases at J, with 17 bases in the middle. CDR3: CSARDRMGFADGYTF. The DNA of the CDR3 is TGCAGTGCTAGAGATCGAATGGGGTTCGCGGATGGCTACACCTTC.

The V call is TRBV7-3, the J call TRBJ2-3, with 9 bases aligning to TRBD1. CDR1 is SGHTA and CDR2 is FQGTGA in the germline V gene. V lost 5 bases and J lost 0; bases outside the gene matches: 3. The CDR3 is 15 residues long. The chain's CDR3 is CASSPGQGSTDTQYF. The CDR3, as DNA: TGTGCCAGCAGCCCAGGACAGGGGAGCACAGATACGCAGTATTTT.

The chain employs TRBV7-3 and TRBJ2-1; TRBD1 or TRBD2 may be the D gene (5 bases each). Trimming shortened V by 5 bases and J by 4 bases, and 15 bases separated the two germline ends. The V gene's germline CDR1 is SGHTA and CDR2 FQGTGA. This CDR3 is 15 amino acids long. DNA of the CDR3: TGTGCCAGCAGCCCGCAGGGAGAACTGTACAATGAGCAGTTCTTC. Translation gives CASSPQGELYNEQFF. Combining the CDR3 with reference TRBV7-3 and TRBJ2-1 gives the whole variable domain GAGVSQTPSNKVTEKGKYVELRCDPISGHTALYWYRQSLGQGPEFLIYFQGTGAADDSGLPNDRFFAVRPEGSVSTLKIQRTERGDSAVYLCASSPQGELYNEQFFGPGTRLTVL.

V gene TRBV20-1 combines with J gene TRBJ2-2; D unresolved. V dropped 0 bases and J dropped 3 bases, with 2 bases sitting between them. This CDR3 spans 12 amino acids. Germline CDR1 and CDR2: DFQATT and SNEGSKA (reference sequence). The CDR3 loop is CSARDYTGELFF. The CDR3 bases are TGCAGTGCTAGAGACTACACCGGGGAGCTGTTTTTT.

The CDR3 reads CSANQGVNTEAFF. CDR3 coding DNA: TGCAGTGCTAATCAGGGGGTGAACACTGAAGCTTTCTTT. V gene TRBV20-1 combines with J gene TRBJ1-1; 7 nucleotides agree with TRBD1. Germline CDR1 and CDR2: DFQATT and SNEGSKA (reference sequence). The junction had 2 bases not matched to a gene; V was cut back by 4 bases and J by 0 bases. This CDR3 has 13 amino acids.

This clonotype qualifies as medium-sized. The chain uses TRBV7-9 and TRBJ2-5, with TRBD2 matching over 7 bases. Germline V gene data show CDR1 as SEHNR and CDR2 as FQNEAQ (reference sequence). Trimming cost V 7 bases and J 5 bases; bases outside gene matches: 7. The CDR3 contains 13 residues. CDR3 bases: TGTGCCAGCACCCCAGTGGGGGGGGAGACCCAGTACTTC. Encoded protein: CASTPVGGETQYF.

The chain carries TRBV29-1 and TRBJ2-3, with 8 positions matching TRBD2. The CDR3 is 14 residues long. V shed 2 bases and J 10 bases; nucleotides not matched to a gene: 11. CDR1 is SQVTM, CDR2 ANQGSEA, per germline. CDR3 in DNA: TGCAGCGTTGAAAGGGTGGGACTAGATAATCCGCAGTATTTT. Protein sequence: CSVERVGLDNPQYF.

This chain connects TRBV6-5 to TRBJ2-1; 11 bases map to TRBD1. The CDR3 extends over 15 amino acids. Germline CDR1 MNHEY, CDR2 SVGAGI. Germline trimming cut 0 bases from V and 8 bases from J; bases unmatched to any gene: 3. The CDR3 here is CASSYSGTGGDEQFF. CDR3 sequence (DNA): TGTGCCAGCAGTTACTCAGGGACAGGGGGGGATGAGCAGTTCTTC.

The CDR3, as DNA: TGTGCCAGCAGTTCATACACTGAAGCTTTCTTT. Its protein is CASSSYTEAFF. J is TRBJ1-1 and V is TRBV6-5; D gene uncertain. V lost 4 bases and J 3 bases, leaving 3 bases between the germline ends. There are 11 residues in the CDR3. Looked up from germline, CDR1 is MNHEY and CDR2 is SVGAGI.

This clonotype was seen a handful of times. This chain connects TRBV7-2 to TRBJ2-1, with D possibly matching TRBD2 (6 bases). The CDR3 is made up of 16 amino acids. The germline V and J ends were trimmed by 5 bases and 7 bases, with 21 bases remaining between them. Germline V gene sequence: CDR1 SGHTA, CDR2 FQGNSA. CDR3 in amino acids: CASSQSSVGVGNEQFF. CDR3 coding DNA: TGTGCCAGCAGCCAATCTAGCGTGGGAGTCGGGAATGAGCAGTTCTTC.

This clonotype was seen a handful of times. The rearrangement uses TRBV28 and TRBJ1-5, with 7 positions matching TRBD1. The CDR3 consists of 16 residues. Germline lookup yields CDR1 MDHEN and CDR2 SYDVKM. Trimming cost V 4 bases and J 1 base; bases outside gene matches: 7. The CDR3 protein is CASSSSGGQSNQPQHF. The CDR3 DNA reads TGTGCCAGCAGTTCATCCGGGGGACAGAGCAATCAGCCCCAGCATTTT.

The chain links TRBV7-9 to TRBJ1-1; a weak D match, TRBD1 (6 bases). The V gene's germline CDR1 is SEHNR and CDR2 FQNEAQ (reference sequence). The CDR3 is 14 residues long. V was clipped by 3 bases and J by 6 bases, with 14 bases between them. The CDR3 reads CASSFYREGPEAFF. The CDR3 DNA reads as TGTGCCAGCAGCTTTTACAGGGAGGGTCCTGAAGCTTTCTTT.

This clonotype has just a few counts. J is TRBJ1-2 and V is TRBV28; tentative D call: TRBD1 (6 bases). Germline V lookup: CDR1 MDHEN, CDR2 SYDVKM. The V end was cut by 6 bases, the J end by 9 bases, with 17 bases between. The CDR3 consists of 13 residues. This chain's CDR3 is CASSWDTESSYTF. The DNA for the CDR3 is TGTGCCAGCAGCTGGGACACCGAGTCCAGCTACACCTTC.

The chain recombines TRBV7-3 with TRBJ2-1; TRBD2 agrees at 8 bases. The CDR3 consists of 15 residues. V gave up 2 bases and J gave up 9 bases; unmatched junction bases: 9. From germline, CDR1 is SGHTA and CDR2 FQGTGA. The CDR3 is CASSLAGLDSSEQFF. For the CDR3, the DNA is TGTGCCAGCAGCTTAGCGGGACTAGACTCATCTGAGCAGTTCTTC.

V and J are TRBV19 and TRBJ2-7; 8 positions match TRBD1. This CDR3 has 17 residues. Germline CDR1 LNHDA, CDR2 SQIVND (reference sequence). V lost 5 bases and J lost 1; bases outside the gene matches: 13. The CDR3 region is CASSPSSLTGASYEQYF. As DNA, the CDR3 is TGTGCCAGTAGTCCAAGCTCATTGACAGGGGCGTCCTACGAGCAGTACTTC.

The genes are TRBV7-3 and TRBJ2-3; maybe TRBD1 (6 bases). The CDR3 consists of 17 residues. The V end lost 2 bases, the J end lost 2 bases, and 17 bases lay between the germline ends. Germline CDR1 is SGHTA and CDR2 is FQGTGA. The CDR3 loop reads CASSLGGGITSTDTQYF. CDR3 nucleotide sequence: TGTGCCAGCAGCTTAGGGGGCGGAATAACGTCCACAGATACGCAGTATTTT.